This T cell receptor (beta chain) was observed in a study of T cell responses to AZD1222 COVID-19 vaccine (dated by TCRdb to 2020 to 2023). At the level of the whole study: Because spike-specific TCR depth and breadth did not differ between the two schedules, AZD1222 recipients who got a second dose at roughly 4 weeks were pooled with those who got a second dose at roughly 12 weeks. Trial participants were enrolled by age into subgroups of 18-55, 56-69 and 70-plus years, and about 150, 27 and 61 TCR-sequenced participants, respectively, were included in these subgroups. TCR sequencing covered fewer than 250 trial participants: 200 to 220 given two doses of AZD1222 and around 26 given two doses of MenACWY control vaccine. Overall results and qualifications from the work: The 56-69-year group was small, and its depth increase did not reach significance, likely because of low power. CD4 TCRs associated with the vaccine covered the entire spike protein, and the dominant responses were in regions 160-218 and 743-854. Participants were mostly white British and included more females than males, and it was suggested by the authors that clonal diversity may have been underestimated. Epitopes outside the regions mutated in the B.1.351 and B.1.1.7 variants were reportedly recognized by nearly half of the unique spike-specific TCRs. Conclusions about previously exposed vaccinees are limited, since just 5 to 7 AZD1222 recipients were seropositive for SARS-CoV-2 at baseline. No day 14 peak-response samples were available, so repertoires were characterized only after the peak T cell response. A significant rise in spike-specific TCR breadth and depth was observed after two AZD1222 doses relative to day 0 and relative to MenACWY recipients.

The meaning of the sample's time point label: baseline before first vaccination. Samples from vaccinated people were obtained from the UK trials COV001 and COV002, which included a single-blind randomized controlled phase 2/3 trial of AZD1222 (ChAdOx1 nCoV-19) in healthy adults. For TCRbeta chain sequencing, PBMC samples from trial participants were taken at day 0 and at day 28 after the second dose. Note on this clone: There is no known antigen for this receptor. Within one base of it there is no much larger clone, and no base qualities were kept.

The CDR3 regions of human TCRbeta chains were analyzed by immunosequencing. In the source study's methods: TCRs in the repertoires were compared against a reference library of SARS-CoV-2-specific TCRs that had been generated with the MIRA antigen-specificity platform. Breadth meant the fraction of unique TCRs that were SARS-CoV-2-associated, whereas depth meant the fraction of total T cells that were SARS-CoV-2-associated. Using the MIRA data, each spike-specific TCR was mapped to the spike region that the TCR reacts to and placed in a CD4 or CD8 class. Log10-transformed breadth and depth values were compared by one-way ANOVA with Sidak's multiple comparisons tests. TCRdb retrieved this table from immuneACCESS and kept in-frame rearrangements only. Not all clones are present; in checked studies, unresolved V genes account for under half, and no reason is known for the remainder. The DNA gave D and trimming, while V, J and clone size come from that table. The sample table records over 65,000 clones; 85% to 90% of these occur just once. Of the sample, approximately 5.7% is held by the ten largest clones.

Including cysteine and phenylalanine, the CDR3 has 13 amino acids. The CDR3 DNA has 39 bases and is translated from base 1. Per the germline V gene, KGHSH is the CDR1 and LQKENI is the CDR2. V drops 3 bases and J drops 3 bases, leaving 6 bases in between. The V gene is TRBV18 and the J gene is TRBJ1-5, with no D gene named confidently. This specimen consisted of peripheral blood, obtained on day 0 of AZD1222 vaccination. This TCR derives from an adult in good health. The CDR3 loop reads CASSPDTNQPQHF. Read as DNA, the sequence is TGTGCCAGCTCACCTGACACCAATCAGCCCCAGCATTTT.